This TCR beta chain is from a study of blood T cell repertoires in COVID-19. Study summary: PBMCs, B-cell-depleted T cells, or T cells provided the cDNA or gDNA that made up the material.

Study processing details: Reference gene primers were amplified, and this amplification served to estimate nucleated cell counts. TCRdb's copy holds only in-frame clones and misses some; the assay was immunoSEQ multiplex PCR. V, J and clone size are taken as reported in that table, and D and trimming were inferred from the DNA itself. The sample shows some 96,000 clones, roughly nine tenths of them seen only once. CDR3 length equals 13 residues. J was trimmed by 4 bases and V by 7 bases; bases with no gene match: 5. Germline V gene lookup returns CDR1 SGHRS and CDR2 YFSETQ. The receptor's source is a man in his fifties or sixties with acute or convalescent COVID-19. The V gene is TRBV5-1, the J gene TRBJ1-2, with 9 bases lining up with TRBD1. Sample: peripheral blood. The CDR3 bases are TGCGCCAGCGGTACAGGGGGCTTCTATGGCTACACCTTC. Its protein is CASGTGGFYGYTF. Filled out from reference TRBV5-1 and TRBJ1-2, the complete variable domain reads KAGVTQTPRYLIKTRGQQVTLSCSPISGHRSVSWYQQTPGQGLQFLFEYFSETQRNKGNFPGRFSGRQFSNSRSEMNVSTLELGDSALYLCASGTGGFYGYTFGSGTRLTVV.